The rows below give T cell receptor beta chains drawn from one sample of a study of T-cell memory formation after mild COVID-19. TCRdb recomputed calls from the 5' RACE reads with MiXCR, one row per CDR3 protein. The table lists hundreds of thousands of distinct CDR3 sequences, 20% of them singletons. Sequencing was performed on PBMCs or a T cell subset sorted from them (not recorded which). The source of these receptors is an adult woman who had mild COVID-19 (a few samples of this study predate the infection). Cell type and time point are not known. CDR3s include the opening cysteine and the closing phenylalanine or tryptophan. Fields, in order: J gene, V gene, clone size, D gene, CDR3 DNA, CDR3 protein. The D gene is left open where the match is weak. Only some rows state a clone size, as once, few, many or a class for expanded clones.

j_gene: TRBJ2-1; v_gene: TRBV15; abundance: NA; d_gene: NA; CDR3nt: TGTGCCACCGGAGTGCAGGAGGGTGAGCAGTTCTTC; CDR3aa: CATGVQEGEQFF
j_gene: TRBJ2-2; v_gene: TRBV3-1; abundance: few; d_gene: NA; CDR3nt: TGTGCCAGCAGCCAAGATAGGAGGGGCCTCACCGGGGAGCTGTTTTTT; CDR3aa: CASSQDRRGLTGELFF
j_gene: TRBJ2-1; v_gene: TRBV4-1; abundance: few; d_gene: NA; CDR3nt: TGCGCCAGCAGCCAAGATAAGGTCGGCGAGCAGTTCTTC; CDR3aa: CASSQDKVGEQFF
j_gene: TRBJ2-7; v_gene: TRBV30; abundance: NA; d_gene: TRBD1; CDR3nt: TGTGCCTGGAGTGTAGGGACAGGGGAAAGCTACGAGCAGTACTTC; CDR3aa: CAWSVGTGESYEQYF
j_gene: TRBJ2-7; v_gene: TRBV25-1; abundance: NA; d_gene: NA; CDR3nt: TGTGCCAGCAGTGAATCTCAGGATGGCGTACAGGAGCAGTACTTC; CDR3aa: CASSESQDGVQEQYF
j_gene: TRBJ2-7; v_gene: TRBV4-1; abundance: few; d_gene: NA; CDR3nt: TGCGCCAGCAGCCAAGATGCGTACGAGCAGTACTTC; CDR3aa: CASSQDAYEQYF
j_gene: TRBJ2-3; v_gene: TRBV15; abundance: few; d_gene: TRBD1; CDR3nt: TGTGCCACCGGGACAGGGGAAACAGATACGCAGTATTTT; CDR3aa: CATGTGETDTQYF
j_gene: TRBJ1-4; v_gene: TRBV5-1; abundance: NA; d_gene: NA; CDR3nt: TGCGCCAGCAGCTTGACTGGGCCTCCTAATGAAAAACTGTTTTTT; CDR3aa: CASSLTGPPNEKLFF
j_gene: TRBJ2-5; v_gene: TRBV20-1; abundance: NA; d_gene: TRBD2; CDR3nt: TGCAGTGCAGTCGGGGGGGCCGGGGAGACCCAGTACTTC; CDR3aa: CSAVGGAGETQYF
j_gene: TRBJ2-7; v_gene: TRBV7-8; abundance: NA; d_gene: NA; CDR3nt: TGTGCCAGCAGCCCCCGCTTCGGGGAAAGTCTACACGAGCAGTACTTC; CDR3aa: CASSPRFGESLHEQYF